What follows are 5 T cell receptor beta chains derived from one specimen sequenced in a study of STAT5B mutations in CD4+ large granular lymphocyte leukemia. This table comes from immunoSEQ multiplex PCR, and its TCRdb copy is limited to in-frame clones, with some not included. Counted here are 20,000 to 25,000 clones, 72% occurring once; the ten biggest clones make up 0.65%. The sample comprised CD4+ T cells from blood buffy coats. The receptors shown here come from a human donor in good health.

J is TRBJ1-3 and V is TRBV6-6; no definite D call. Germline CDR1 is MNHNY and CDR2 is SVGAGI (reference sequence). The CDR3 is 14 amino acids. V lost 2 bases and J 0 bases, leaving 5 bases between the germline ends. CDR3 coding DNA: TGTGCCAGCAGTTACGACCTCTCTGGAAACACCATATATTTT. This translates into CASSYDLSGNTIYF.

The chain recombines TRBV5-6 with TRBJ2-7, with unresolved D. Trimming cost V 1 base and J 3 bases, with 8 bases left between them. The germline gives CDR1 SGHDT, CDR2 YYEEEE. CDR3 size: 13 residues. CDR3 sequence: CASSLPDNYEQYF. The DNA of the CDR3 is TGTGCCAGCAGCTTGCCCGACAACTACGAGCAGTACTTC.

V and J are TRBV28 and TRBJ1-2, with a tentative D call TRBD1 (6 bases). In germline, CDR1 is MDHEN, CDR2 SYDVKM. V gave up 10 bases and J gave up 8 bases, with 17 bases separating them. CDR3 length: 12 residues. CDR3 coding DNA: TGTGCCATCCGGACAGTGGCCTTGGGCTACACCTTC. Translation gives CAIRTVALGYTF.

This rearrangement joins TRBV5-1 to TRBJ2-5, with TRBD2 matching over 7 bases. The germline CDR1 and CDR2 sequences are SGHRS and YFSETQ. Trimming took 3 bases from V and 1 from J; bases not matched to a gene: 3. The CDR3 is 14 amino acids. CDR3 amino acids: CASSWGGFQETQYF. CDR3 sequence (DNA): TGCGCCAGCAGCTGGGGGGGTTTCCAAGAGACCCAGTACTTC.

Points on this clone: This specimen includes other DNA sequences encoding the same CDR3. The V gene is TRBV7-9, the J gene TRBJ1-4; 9 bases line up with TRBD1. The CDR3 runs 13 residues. Unmatched junction bases numbered 2, after V lost 4 bases and J lost 8 bases. From germline, CDR1 is SEHNR and CDR2 FQNEAQ (reference sequence). CDR3 nucleotide sequence: TGTGCCAGCAGCTCAACAGGGGGCGAAAAACTGTTTTTT. It yields the protein CASSSTGGEKLFF. The full variable domain, completed using reference TRBV7-9 and TRBJ1-4, is DTGVSQNPRHKITKRGQNVTFRCDPISEHNRLYWYRQTLGQGPEFLTYFQNEAQLEKSRLLSDRFSAERPKGSFSTLEIQRTEQGDSAMYLCASSSTGGEKLFFGSGTQLSVL.